The rows below give T cell receptor beta chains drawn from one sample of a study of T cell repertoires in cytomegalovirus infection. TCRdb independently ran MiXCR on the reads; one entry per CDR3 protein. The table shows under 250,000 distinct CDR3 sequences, with roughly an eighth occurring only once. Sequencing was performed on PBMCs. These receptors originate from a human donor in good health (CMV status not recorded). Some clones in this sample may be carry-over from other donors' samples. The CDR3 runs from the conserved cysteine through the conserved F or W. A D gene is named only where the DNA matches it firmly. Only part of the rows carry a size: once, few, many, or a class if the clone is expanded.

>TRBJ1-4|14|NA|TRBV20-1|TRBD1
CSASPTGINEKLFF
TGCAGTGCTAGCCCGACAGGGATTAATGAAAAACTGTTTTTT
>TRBJ2-5|15|NA|TRBV3-1|TRBD2
CASSQDLRGVETQYF
TGTGCCAGCAGCCAAGATCTGCGGGGGGTGGAGACCCAGTACTTC
>TRBJ2-5|15|many|TRBV11-3|TRBD1
CASSSMDRDQETQYF
TGTGCCAGCAGCTCTATGGACAGGGACCAAGAGACCCAGTACTTC
>TRBJ1-1|13|few|TRBV5-5|NA
CASSLEGLGEAFF
TGTGCCAGCAGCTTAGAGGGCCTGGGAGAAGCTTTCTTT
>TRBJ2-5|14|many|TRBV7-2|NA
CASSRLVAAETQYF
TGTGCCAGCAGCCGCCTTGTAGCGGCGGAGACCCAGTACTTC
>TRBJ1-5|18|many|TRBV28|NA
CASSLSQGVGSLDQPQHF
TGTGCCAGCAGTTTATCACAAGGGGTGGGAAGCCTTGATCAGCCCCAGCATTTT
>TRBJ1-5|15|NA|TRBV29-1|TRBD1
CSVRLTGYSNQPQHF
TGCAGCGTCCGCCTGACAGGGTATAGCAATCAGCCCCAGCATTTT
>TRBJ1-2|13|few|TRBV20-1|NA
CSARHTREGGYTF
TGCAGTGCTAGACATACCCGGGAAGGAGGCTACACCTTC
>TRBJ2-7|16|many|TRBV27|TRBD2
CASGTSGSPTLYEQYF
TGTGCCAGCGGGACTAGCGGGAGCCCTACCCTCTACGAGCAGTACTTC
>TRBJ2-5|12|NA|TRBV2|NA
CASSDMSWPQYF
TGTGCCAGCAGCGATATGAGCTGGCCCCAGTACTTC
>TRBJ2-5|17|many|TRBV10-3|TRBD2
CAISLGTSGGAQETQYF
TGTGCCATCAGCCTCGGGACTAGCGGGGGGGCACAAGAGACCCAGTACTTC
>TRBJ2-5|16|few|TRBV14|TRBD1
CASSQVTGAIQETQYF
TGTGCCAGCAGCCAAGTTACAGGGGCCATACAAGAGACCCAGTACTTC
>TRBJ1-2|14|many|TRBV7-2|NA
CASSLGETLYGYTF
TGTGCCAGCAGCTTAGGAGAGACCCTCTATGGCTACACCTTC
>TRBJ2-7|13|many|TRBV7-2|TRBD2
CASSYRTSGEQYF
TGTGCCAGCAGCTACCGGACTAGCGGGGAGCAGTACTTC
>TRBJ2-7|15|NA|TRBV6-5|TRBD1
CASSYRKGQSYEQYF
TGTGCCAGCAGTTACCGCAAGGGACAGTCCTACGAGCAGTACTTC
>TRBJ2-7|14|many|TRBV7-2|TRBD1
CASSTDRGRYEQYF
TGTGCCAGCAGTACAGACAGGGGCCGTTACGAGCAGTACTTC
>TRBJ2-2|16|NA|TRBV15|NA
CATSRVANSNTGELFF
TGTGCCACCAGCAGAGTAGCGAACTCGAACACCGGGGAGCTGTTTTTT
>TRBJ2-7|14|many|TRBV11-3|NA
CASSLYTQGSEQYF
TGTGCCAGCAGCTTATACACGCAGGGGAGCGAGCAGTACTTC
>TRBJ2-1|13|NA|TRBV12-3/TRBV12-4|NA
CVSSLDYYNEQFF
TGTGTCAGCAGTTTAGACTATTACAATGAGCAGTTCTTC
>TRBJ2-3|14|many|TRBV19|TRBD1
CASSIRQGADTQYF
TGTGCCAGTAGTATTCGACAGGGCGCAGATACGCAGTATTTT
>TRBJ1-1|15|NA|TRBV9|NA
CASSGGGAGNTEAFF
TGTGCCAGCAGCGGGGGGGGCGCGGGGAACACTGAAGCTTTCTTT
>TRBJ2-5|14|NA|TRBV2|NA
CASIGRRRGETQYF
TGTGCCAGCATTGGGCGGCGTAGGGGAGAGACCCAGTACTTC
>TRBJ2-7|16|many|TRBV7-8|NA
CASSLDSTGLIYEQYF
TGTGCCAGCAGCTTAGACTCAACAGGCCTAATCTACGAGCAGTACTTC
>TRBJ1-2|13|NA|TRBV14|NA
CASSRRGEGGYTF
TGTGCCAGCAGCCGAAGAGGGGAAGGGGGCTACACCTTC
>TRBJ2-4|16|many|TRBV7-8|NA
CASSPLGGFGGNIQYF
TGTGCCAGCAGCCCGCTCGGGGGATTTGGTGGAAACATTCAGTACTTC
>TRBJ1-2|12|many|TRBV19|NA
CASISRDYGYTF
TGTGCCAGTATTAGCCGGGACTATGGCTACACCTTC
>TRBJ2-7|16|NA|TRBV7-2|TRBD1
CASSLDVGTGSYEQYF
TGTGCCAGCAGCTTAGACGTGGGGACAGGGTCCTACGAGCAGTACTTC
>TRBJ2-5|11|few|TRBV29-1|NA
CSAFREETQYF
TGCAGCGCTTTCAGGGAAGAGACCCAGTACTTC
>TRBJ1-2|14|many|TRBV19|NA
CASSIGGSNYGYTF
TGTGCCAGTAGTATAGGAGGCAGCAACTATGGCTACACCTTC
>TRBJ2-1|14|many|TRBV19|TRBD2
CASSTSGGAGEQFF
TGTGCCAGTAGTACTAGCGGGGGGGCCGGGGAGCAGTTCTTC
>TRBJ2-3|17|many|TRBV7-2|TRBD2
CASSLAVGGGSTDTQYF
TGTGCCAGCAGCTTAGCAGTAGGCGGGGGGAGCACAGATACGCAGTATTTT
>TRBJ1-1|13|NA|TRBV20-1|NA
CSAFRGVGTEAFF
TGCAGTGCCTTTAGAGGGGTGGGCACTGAAGCTTTCTTT
>TRBJ1-1|14|NA|TRBV5-1|NA
CASSEDGLNTEAFF
TGCGCCAGCAGCGAGGACGGCCTGAACACTGAAGCTTTCTTT
>TRBJ2-7|13|NA|TRBV12-3/TRBV12-4|NA
CASIPRGADEQYF
TGTGCCAGCATCCCGAGAGGGGCGGACGAGCAGTACTTC
>TRBJ2-7|14|many|TRBV7-2|TRBD2
CASSFSGGNYEQYF
TGTGCCAGCAGCTTTAGCGGGGGCAACTACGAGCAGTACTTC
>TRBJ1-1|11|many|TRBV28|NA
CASREFAEAFF
TGTGCCAGCCGGGAGTTCGCTGAAGCTTTCTTT
>TRBJ2-7|18|few|TRBV20-1|TRBD2
CSAISGTSGISGPHEQYF
TGCAGTGCCATATCCGGGACTAGCGGGATCTCGGGGCCCCACGAGCAGTACTTC
>TRBJ2-7|14|NA|TRBV18|TRBD1
CASSHRDREYEQYF
TGTGCCAGCTCACACCGGGACAGGGAGTACGAGCAGTACTTC
>TRBJ2-2|14|many|TRBV7-9|NA
CASSQGGSPGELFF
TGTGCCAGCAGCCAAGGAGGGAGTCCCGGGGAGCTGTTTTTT
>TRBJ2-7|16|many|TRBV6-2/TRBV6-3|TRBD1
CASSYSPGQGFSEQYF
TGTGCCAGCAGTTACAGCCCCGGACAGGGTTTTTCCGAGCAGTACTTC
>TRBJ2-7|14|many|TRBV29-1|TRBD2
CSVGAAGNSYEQYF
TGCAGCGTCGGGGCAGCGGGAAATTCATACGAGCAGTACTTC
>TRBJ1-1|16|many|TRBV6-2/TRBV6-3|NA
CASTPFAGSMNTEAFF
TGTGCCAGCACGCCCTTTGCCGGATCCATGAACACTGAAGCTTTCTTT
>TRBJ2-3|15|many|TRBV7-2|TRBD2
CASRSASGRPDTQYF
TGTGCCAGCAGGTCCGCTAGCGGGAGGCCAGATACGCAGTATTTT
>TRBJ2-7|14|NA|TRBV29-1|TRBD1
CSVEAGTGTREQYF
TGCAGCGTTGAAGCTGGGACAGGGACTCGGGAGCAGTACTTC
>TRBJ1-1|13|many|TRBV5-6|NA
CASSLRPNTEAFF
TGTGCCAGCAGCTTGCGGCCGAACACTGAAGCTTTCTTT
>TRBJ2-3|17|many|TRBV7-2|NA
CASSLRQGRTSTDTQYF
TGTGCCAGCAGCTTAAGGCAGGGACGGACTAGCACAGATACGCAGTATTTT
>TRBJ1-1|16|few|TRBV18|TRBD1
CASSRGTGGMNTEAFF
TGTGCCAGCTCACGCGGGACAGGGGGAATGAACACTGAAGCTTTCTTT
>TRBJ1-5|14|many|TRBV7-2|NA
CASSRDSNYQPQHF
TGTGCCAGCAGTCGAGACAGTAACTATCAGCCCCAGCATTTT
>TRBJ1-4|16|many|TRBV7-9|TRBD1
CASSPGQGTTNEKLFF
TGTGCCAGCAGCCCGGGACAGGGCACAACTAATGAAAAACTGTTTTTT
>TRBJ1-2|11|many|TRBV9|NA
CASGPNYGYTF
TGTGCCAGTGGACCGAACTATGGCTACACCTTC
>TRBJ1-1|13|NA|TRBV29-1|NA
CSVGQELNTEAFF
TGCAGCGTGGGTCAGGAGTTGAACACTGAAGCTTTCTTT
>TRBJ2-3|13|many|TRBV7-2|NA
CASSLLQGDTQYF
TGTGCCAGCAGCCTGCTACAGGGAGATACGCAGTATTTT
>TRBJ1-5|15|many|TRBV6-5|TRBD1
CASSYKGQGNQPQHF
TGTGCCAGCAGTTATAAGGGACAGGGGAATCAGCCCCAGCATTTT
>TRBJ2-1|16|many|TRBV6-1|TRBD2
CASYDSGRVPSNEQFF
TGTGCCAGCTACGATAGCGGGAGAGTACCGTCCAATGAGCAGTTCTTC
>TRBJ1-5|20|few|TRBV19|TRBD1
CASSSTTGGSNLYSNQPQHF
TGTGCCAGTAGTTCGACGACAGGGGGGTCTAACTTGTATAGCAATCAGCCCCAGCATTTT